This T cell receptor (beta chain) emerged from a study of blood T cell repertoires in COVID-19. Study overall: COVID-19 samples collected from the United States, Italy and Spain covered acute and convalescent phases. PBMCs, B-cell-depleted T cells, or T cells provided the cDNA or gDNA that made up the material.

There are 13 residues in the CDR3. V lost 4 bases, J lost 3 bases, and 11 bases lay in between. The V gene's germline CDR1 is SGHTS and CDR2 YDEGEE. This clone was found a few times. Original handling: Reference gene primer amplification gave nucleated cell count estimates. Some clones are missing from TCRdb's copy, which holds only in-frame ones; the method was immunoSEQ multiplex PCR. V, J and clone size are taken as reported in that table, and D and trimming were inferred from the DNA itself. The sample contains about 260,000 clones, around 86% of which appear only once. Sequenced input: peripheral blood. This chain uses TRBV5-8 with TRBJ2-7; D is perhaps TRBD1 (5 bases). The receptor was derived from a woman aged 40-49 years who had recovered from COVID-19. CDR3 nucleotides: TGTGCCAGCAGCCCCCTCGACAGCTACGAGCAGTACTTC. Translated: CASSPLDSYEQYF.